This T cell receptor beta chain was retrieved from a study of beta chain features in type 1 diabetes. Study-level background: There was similarity between patients and healthy donors in age, gender and cell yields. Over all samples combined, more than 90,000,000 sorted cells were examined. Findings of the study overall: Within each of all four CD4+ subsets, Type 1 diabetes patients had TCRB CDR3s that were moderately but significantly shorter.

Germline V gene lookup returns CDR1 LNHDA and CDR2 SQIVND (reference sequence). V was cut by 11 bases and J by 4 bases, with 21 bases left in between. CDR3 length: 15 amino acids. On this clone itself: Its antigen remains unknown.

Expressed TCRB transcripts were sequenced, since all the RNA that had been isolated was reverse transcribed. Profiled with immunoSEQ multiplex PCR; TCRdb holds only in-frame clones, not every one. Among 400,000 or so clones listed, around 10% were seen once. Specimen: central memory CD4+ T cells from blood. This sequence was found in a young man with type 1 diabetes. The chain employs TRBV19 and TRBJ1-5, with D perhaps matching TRBD1 (5 bases). This CDR3 is CACDMGDPGNQPQHF. The CDR3 nucleotides read TGTGCCTGCGATATGGGGGACCCCGGGAATCAGCCCCAGCATTTT.